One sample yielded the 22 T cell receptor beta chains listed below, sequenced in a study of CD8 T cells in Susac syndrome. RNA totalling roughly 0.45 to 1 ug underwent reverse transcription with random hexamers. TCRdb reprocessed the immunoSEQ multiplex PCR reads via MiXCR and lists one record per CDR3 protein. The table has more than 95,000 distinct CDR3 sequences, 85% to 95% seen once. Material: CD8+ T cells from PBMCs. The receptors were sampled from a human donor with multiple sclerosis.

CDR3 in DNA: TGTGCCAGCAGCAAGACCGGGAGACCCACCGGGGAGCTGTTTTTT. Its protein is CASSKTGRPTGELFF. The rearrangement uses TRBV9 and TRBJ2-2, with D possibly TRBD2 on 6 matching bases. CDR1 SGDLS and CDR2 YYNGEE come from the germline V gene. Trimming took 4 bases from V and 4 from J, leaving 14 bases between them. This CDR3 is 15 amino acids long.

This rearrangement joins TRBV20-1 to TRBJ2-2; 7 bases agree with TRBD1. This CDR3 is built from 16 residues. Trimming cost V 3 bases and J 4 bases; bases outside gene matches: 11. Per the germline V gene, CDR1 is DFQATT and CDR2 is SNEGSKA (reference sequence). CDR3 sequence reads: CSARPRGSAGTGELFF. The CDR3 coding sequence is TGCAGTGCTAGGCCCAGGGGGTCAGCTGGCACCGGGGAGCTGTTTTTT.

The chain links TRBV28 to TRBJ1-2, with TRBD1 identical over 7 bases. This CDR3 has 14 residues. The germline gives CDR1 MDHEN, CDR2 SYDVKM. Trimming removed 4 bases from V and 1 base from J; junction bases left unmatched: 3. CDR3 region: CASSWYRGNYGYTF. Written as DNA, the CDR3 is TGTGCCAGCAGTTGGTACAGGGGTAACTATGGCTACACCTTC.

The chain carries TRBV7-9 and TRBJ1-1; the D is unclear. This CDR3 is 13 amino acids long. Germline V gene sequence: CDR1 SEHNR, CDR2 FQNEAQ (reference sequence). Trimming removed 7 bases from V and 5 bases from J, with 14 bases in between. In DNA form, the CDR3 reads TGTGCCAGCACCCATGCGCTCGGAACTGAAGCTTTCTTT. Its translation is CASTHALGTEAFF.

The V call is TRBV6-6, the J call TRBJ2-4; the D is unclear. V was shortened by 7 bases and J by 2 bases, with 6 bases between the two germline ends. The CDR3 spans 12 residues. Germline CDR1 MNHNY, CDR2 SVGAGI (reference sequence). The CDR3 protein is CASTHTKNIQYF. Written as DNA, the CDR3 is TGTGCCAGCACCCACACCAAAAACATTCAGTACTTC.

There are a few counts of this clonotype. Here the CDR3 DNA reads TGTGCCAGCAGCCAGGGTGGCAGGGGGGAGACCCAGTACTTC. Translated: CASSQGGRGETQYF. V usage is TRBV25-1 and J usage is TRBJ2-5, with 7 positions matching TRBD1. CDR1 MGHDK and CDR2 SYGVNS come from the germline V gene. V was pared by 6 bases and J by 5 bases, with 9 bases of the junction left unmatched. The CDR3 has 14 amino acids.

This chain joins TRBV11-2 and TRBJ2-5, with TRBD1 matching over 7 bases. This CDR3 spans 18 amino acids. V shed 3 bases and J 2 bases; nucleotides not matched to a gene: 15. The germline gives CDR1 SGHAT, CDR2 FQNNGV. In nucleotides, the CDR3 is TGTGCCAGCAGCTTGGCCCCAAGGGGGCAGGCTATTCAAGAGACCCAGTACTTC. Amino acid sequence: CASSLAPRGQAIQETQYF. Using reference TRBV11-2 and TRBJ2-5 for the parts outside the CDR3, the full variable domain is EAGVAQSPRYKIIEKRQSVAFWCNPISGHATLYWYQQILGQGPKLLIQFQNNGVVDDSQLPKDRFSAERLKGVDSTLKIQPAKLEDSAVYLCASSLAPRGQAIQETQYFGPGTRLLVL.

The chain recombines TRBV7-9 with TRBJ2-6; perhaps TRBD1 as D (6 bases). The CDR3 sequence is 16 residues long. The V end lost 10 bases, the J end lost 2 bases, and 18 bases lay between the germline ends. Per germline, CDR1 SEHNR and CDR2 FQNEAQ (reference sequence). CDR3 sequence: CATSGPRQAGANVLTF. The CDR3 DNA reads TGTGCCACGTCGGGACCGCGACAGGCTGGGGCCAACGTCCTGACTTTC.

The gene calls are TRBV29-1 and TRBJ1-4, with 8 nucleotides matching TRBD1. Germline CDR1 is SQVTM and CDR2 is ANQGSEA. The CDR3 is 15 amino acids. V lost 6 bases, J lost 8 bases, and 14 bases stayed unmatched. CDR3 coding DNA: TGCAGCGTCGGAAGCGGACAGGGTAGAGGGGAAAAACTGTTTTTT. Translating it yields CSVGSGQGRGEKLFF.

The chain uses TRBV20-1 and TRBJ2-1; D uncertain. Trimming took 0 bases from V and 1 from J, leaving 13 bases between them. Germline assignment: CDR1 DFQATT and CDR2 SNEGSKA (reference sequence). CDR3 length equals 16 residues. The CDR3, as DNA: TGCAGTGCTAGAGATATTCACGAGCCTTCCTACAATGAGCAGTTCTTC. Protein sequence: CSARDIHEPSYNEQFF.

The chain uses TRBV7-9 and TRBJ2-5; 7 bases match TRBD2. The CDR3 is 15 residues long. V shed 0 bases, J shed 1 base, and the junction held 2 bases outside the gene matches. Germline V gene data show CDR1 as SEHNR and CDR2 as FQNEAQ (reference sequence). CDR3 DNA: TGTGCCAGCAGCTTAGCGGGGACTATCCAAGAGACCCAGTACTTC. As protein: CASSLAGTIQETQYF.

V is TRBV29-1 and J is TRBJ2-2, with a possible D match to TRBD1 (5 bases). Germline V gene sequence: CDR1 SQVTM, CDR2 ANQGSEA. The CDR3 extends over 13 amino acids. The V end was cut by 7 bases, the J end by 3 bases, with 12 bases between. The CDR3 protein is CSGFLGDTGELFF. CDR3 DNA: TGCAGCGGCTTTTTAGGGGACACCGGGGAGCTGTTTTTT.

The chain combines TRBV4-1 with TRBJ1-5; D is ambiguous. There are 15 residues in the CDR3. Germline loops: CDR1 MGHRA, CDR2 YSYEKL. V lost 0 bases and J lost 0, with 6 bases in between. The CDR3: CASSQEKYSNQPQHF. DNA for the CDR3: TGCGCCAGCAGCCAAGAGAAGTATAGCAATCAGCCCCAGCATTTT.

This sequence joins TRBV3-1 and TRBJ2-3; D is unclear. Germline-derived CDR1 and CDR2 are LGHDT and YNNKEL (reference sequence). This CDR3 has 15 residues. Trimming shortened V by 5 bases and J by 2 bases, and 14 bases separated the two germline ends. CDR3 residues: CASSKDRGPTDTQYF. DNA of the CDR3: TGTGCCAGCAGCAAGGATCGCGGACCCACAGATACGCAGTATTTT.

The CDR3 is CASRGDETGGAEQFF. The CDR3 DNA reads TGTGCCAGCAGGGGTGATGAGACAGGGGGCGCTGAGCAGTTCTTC. The V call is TRBV2, the J call TRBJ2-1, with 10 bases matching TRBD1. V trimming: 6 bases; J trimming: 9 bases; junction bases outside the gene matches: 11. Germline V CDR1 and CDR2: SNHLY, FYNNEI. This CDR3 has 15 amino acids.

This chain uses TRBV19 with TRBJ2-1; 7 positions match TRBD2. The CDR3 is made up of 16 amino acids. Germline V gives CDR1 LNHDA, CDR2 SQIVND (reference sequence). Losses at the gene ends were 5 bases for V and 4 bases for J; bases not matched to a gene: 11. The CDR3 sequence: CASSFSGLVGYNEQFF. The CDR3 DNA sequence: TGTGCCAGTAGTTTCTCCGGACTAGTGGGTTACAATGAGCAGTTCTTC.

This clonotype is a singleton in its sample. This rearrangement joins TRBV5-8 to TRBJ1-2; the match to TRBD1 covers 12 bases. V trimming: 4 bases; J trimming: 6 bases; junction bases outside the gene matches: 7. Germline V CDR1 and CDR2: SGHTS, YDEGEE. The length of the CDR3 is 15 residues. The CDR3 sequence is CASSRGTGGWNGYTF. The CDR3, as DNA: TGTGCCAGCAGCAGAGGGACAGGGGGCTGGAATGGCTACACCTTC. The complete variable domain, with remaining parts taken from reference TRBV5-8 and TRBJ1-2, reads EAGVTQSPTHLIKTRGQQATLRCSPISGHTSVYWYQQALGLGLQFLLWYDEGEERNRGNFPPRFSGRQFPNYSSELNVNALELEDSALYLCASSRGTGGWNGYTFGSGTRLTVV.

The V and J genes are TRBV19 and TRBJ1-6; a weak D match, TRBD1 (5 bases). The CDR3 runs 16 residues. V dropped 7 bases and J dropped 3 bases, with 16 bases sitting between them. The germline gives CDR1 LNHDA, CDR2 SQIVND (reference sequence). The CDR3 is CASTTSVDNYNSPLHF. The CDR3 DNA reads TGTGCCAGTACCACAAGCGTGGACAACTATAATTCACCCCTCCACTTT.

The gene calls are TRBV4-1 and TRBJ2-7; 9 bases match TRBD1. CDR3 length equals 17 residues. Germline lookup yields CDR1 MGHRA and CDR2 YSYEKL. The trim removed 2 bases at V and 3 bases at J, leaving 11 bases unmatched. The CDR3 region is CASSQSTHRTGVYEQYF. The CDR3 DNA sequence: TGCGCCAGCAGCCAATCTACACACAGGACAGGGGTCTACGAGCAGTACTTC.

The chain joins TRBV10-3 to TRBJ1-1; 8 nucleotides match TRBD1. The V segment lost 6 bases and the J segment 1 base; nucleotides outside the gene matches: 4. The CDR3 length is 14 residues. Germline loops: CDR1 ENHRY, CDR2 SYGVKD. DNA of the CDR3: TGTGCCATCAGGGGGGGACAGGAGAACACTGAAGCTTTCTTT. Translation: CAIRGGQENTEAFF.

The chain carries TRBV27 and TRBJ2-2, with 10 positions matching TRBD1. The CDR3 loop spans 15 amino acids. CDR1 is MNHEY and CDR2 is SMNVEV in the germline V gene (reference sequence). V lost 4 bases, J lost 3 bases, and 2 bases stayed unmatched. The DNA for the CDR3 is TGTGCCAGCAGTTGGACAGGGGGGGACACCGGGGAGCTGTTTTTT. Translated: CASSWTGGDTGELFF.

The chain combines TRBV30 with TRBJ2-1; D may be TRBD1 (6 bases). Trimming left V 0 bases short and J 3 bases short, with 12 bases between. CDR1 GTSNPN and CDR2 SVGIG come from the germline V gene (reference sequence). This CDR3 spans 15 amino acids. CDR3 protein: CAWSVGQGIYNEQFF. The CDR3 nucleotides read TGTGCCTGGAGTGTGGGCCAGGGGATCTACAATGAGCAGTTCTTC.